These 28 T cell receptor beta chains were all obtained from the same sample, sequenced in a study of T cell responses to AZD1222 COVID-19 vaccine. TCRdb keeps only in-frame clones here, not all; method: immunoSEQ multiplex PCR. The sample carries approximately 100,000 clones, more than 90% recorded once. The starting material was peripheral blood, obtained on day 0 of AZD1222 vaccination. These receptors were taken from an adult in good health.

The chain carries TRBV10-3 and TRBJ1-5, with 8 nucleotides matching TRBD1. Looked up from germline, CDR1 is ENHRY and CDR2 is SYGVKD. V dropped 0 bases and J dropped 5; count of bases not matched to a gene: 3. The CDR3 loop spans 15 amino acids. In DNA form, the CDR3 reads TGTGCCATCAGTGAGTCCGGACAGGGCCATCAGCCCCAGCATTTT. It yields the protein CAISESGQGHQPQHF.

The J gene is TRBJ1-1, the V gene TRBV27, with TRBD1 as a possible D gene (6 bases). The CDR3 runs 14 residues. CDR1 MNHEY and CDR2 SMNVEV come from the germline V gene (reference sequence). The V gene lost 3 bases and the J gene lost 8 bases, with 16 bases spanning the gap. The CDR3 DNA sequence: TGTGCCAGCAGTTTTGGTCAGGGGCGGTTGGAAGCTTTCTTT. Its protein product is CASSFGQGRLEAFF.

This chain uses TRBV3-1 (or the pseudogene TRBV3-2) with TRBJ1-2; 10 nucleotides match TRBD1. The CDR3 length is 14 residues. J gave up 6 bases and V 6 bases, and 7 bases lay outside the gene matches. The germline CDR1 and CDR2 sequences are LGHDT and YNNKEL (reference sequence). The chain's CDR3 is CASRPRDRGHGYTF. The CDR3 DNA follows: TGTGCCAGCAGGCCCCGGGACAGGGGACATGGCTACACCTTC.

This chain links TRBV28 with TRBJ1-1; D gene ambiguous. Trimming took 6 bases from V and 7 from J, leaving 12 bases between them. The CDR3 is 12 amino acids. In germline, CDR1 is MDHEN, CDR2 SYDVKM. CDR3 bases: TGTGCCAGCAGAGTCGGCGGGATTGAAGCTTTCTTT. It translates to CASRVGGIEAFF.

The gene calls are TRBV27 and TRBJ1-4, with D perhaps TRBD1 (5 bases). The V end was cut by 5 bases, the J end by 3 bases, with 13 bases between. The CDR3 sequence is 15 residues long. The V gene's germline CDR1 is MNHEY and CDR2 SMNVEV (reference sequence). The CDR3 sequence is CASSPGDSPNEKLFF. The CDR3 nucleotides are TGTGCCAGCAGTCCTGGTGACAGTCCTAATGAAAAACTGTTTTTT.

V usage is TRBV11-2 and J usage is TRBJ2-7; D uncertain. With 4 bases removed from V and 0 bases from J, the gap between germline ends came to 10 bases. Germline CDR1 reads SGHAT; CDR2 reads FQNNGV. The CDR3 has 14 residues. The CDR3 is CASSSSYNSYEQYF. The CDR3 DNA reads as TGTGCCAGCAGCTCCTCGTACAACTCCTACGAGCAGTACTTC.

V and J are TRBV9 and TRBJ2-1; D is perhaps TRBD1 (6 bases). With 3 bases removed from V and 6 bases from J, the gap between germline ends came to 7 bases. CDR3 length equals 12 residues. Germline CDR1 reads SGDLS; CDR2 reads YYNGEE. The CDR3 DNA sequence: TGTGCCAGCAGCGAACAGGGCAATGAGCAGTTCTTC. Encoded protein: CASSEQGNEQFF.

The CDR3 region has the DNA TGTGCCAGCAGCTTAGTTCTGGCGACAGCGGGAAACCAAGAGACCCAGTACTTC. Protein sequence: CASSLVLATAGNQETQYF. The chain employs TRBV7-2 and TRBJ2-5, with 7 bases fitting TRBD2. CDR1 and CDR2 (germline): SGHTA, FQGNSA. The junction had 11 bases not matched to a gene; V was cut back by 1 base and J by 0 bases. CDR3 length equals 18 residues.

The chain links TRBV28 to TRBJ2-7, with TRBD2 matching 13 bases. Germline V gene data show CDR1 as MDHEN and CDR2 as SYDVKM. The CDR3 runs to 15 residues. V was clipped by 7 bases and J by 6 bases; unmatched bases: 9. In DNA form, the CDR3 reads TGTGCCAGCATTGGGACTAGCGGGATCGGGGGCGAGCAGTACTTC. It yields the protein CASIGTSGIGGEQYF.

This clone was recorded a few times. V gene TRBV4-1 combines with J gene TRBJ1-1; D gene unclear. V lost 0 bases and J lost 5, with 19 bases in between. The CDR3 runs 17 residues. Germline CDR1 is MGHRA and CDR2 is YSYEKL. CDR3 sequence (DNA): TGCGCCAGCAGCCAAGATCCTTTAGGTCCGGGCAAGACTGAAGCTTTCTTT. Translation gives CASSQDPLGPGKTEAFF.

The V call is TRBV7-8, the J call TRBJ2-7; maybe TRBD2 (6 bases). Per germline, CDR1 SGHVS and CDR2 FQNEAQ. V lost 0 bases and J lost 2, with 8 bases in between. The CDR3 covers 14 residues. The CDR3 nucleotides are TGTGCCAGCAGCTTAGCGCGGGGCGCCTACGAGCAGTACTTC. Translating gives CASSLARGAYEQYF.

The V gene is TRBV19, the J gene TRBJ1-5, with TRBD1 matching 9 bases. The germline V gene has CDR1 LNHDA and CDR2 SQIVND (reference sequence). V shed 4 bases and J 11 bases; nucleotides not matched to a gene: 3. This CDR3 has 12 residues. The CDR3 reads CASSRGQGTQHF. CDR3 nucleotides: TGTGCCAGTAGTAGGGGACAGGGAACCCAGCATTTT.

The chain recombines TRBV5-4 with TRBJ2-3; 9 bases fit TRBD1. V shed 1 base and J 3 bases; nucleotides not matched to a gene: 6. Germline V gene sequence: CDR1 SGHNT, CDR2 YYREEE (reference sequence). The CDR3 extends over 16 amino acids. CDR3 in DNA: TGTGCCAGCAGCTTGCCCCCACAGGGGGCAACAGATACGCAGTATTTT. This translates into CASSLPPQGATDTQYF.

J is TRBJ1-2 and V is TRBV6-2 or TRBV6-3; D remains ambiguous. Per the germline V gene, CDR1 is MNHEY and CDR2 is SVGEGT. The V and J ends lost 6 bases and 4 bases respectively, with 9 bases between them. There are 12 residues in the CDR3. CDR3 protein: CASSLRFYGYTF. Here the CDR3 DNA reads TGTGCCAGCAGCTTACGGTTCTATGGCTACACCTTC.

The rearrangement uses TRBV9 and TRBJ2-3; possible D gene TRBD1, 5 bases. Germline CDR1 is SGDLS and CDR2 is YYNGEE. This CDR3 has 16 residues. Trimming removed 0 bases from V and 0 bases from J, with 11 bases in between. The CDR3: CASSVAGAASTDTQYF. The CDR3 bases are TGTGCCAGCAGCGTAGCTGGGGCGGCTAGCACAGATACGCAGTATTTT.

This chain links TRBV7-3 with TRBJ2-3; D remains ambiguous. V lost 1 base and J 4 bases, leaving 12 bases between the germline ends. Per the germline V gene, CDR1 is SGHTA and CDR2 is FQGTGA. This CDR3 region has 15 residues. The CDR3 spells CASSLNGVAADTQYF. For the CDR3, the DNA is TGTGCCAGCAGCTTAAACGGAGTGGCGGCAGATACGCAGTATTTT.

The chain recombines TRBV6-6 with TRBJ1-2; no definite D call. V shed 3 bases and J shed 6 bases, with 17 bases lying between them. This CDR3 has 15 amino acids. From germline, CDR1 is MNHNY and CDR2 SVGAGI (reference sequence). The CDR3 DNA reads TGTGCCAGCAGTTATTTGTGGGCAGATCCGGATGGCTACACCTTC. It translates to CASSYLWADPDGYTF.

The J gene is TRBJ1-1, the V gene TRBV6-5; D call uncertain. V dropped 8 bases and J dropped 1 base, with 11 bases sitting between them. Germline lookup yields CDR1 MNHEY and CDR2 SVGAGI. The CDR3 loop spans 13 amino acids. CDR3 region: CASRTRANTEAFF. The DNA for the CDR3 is TGTGCCAGCCGGACGCGGGCGAACACTGAAGCTTTCTTT.

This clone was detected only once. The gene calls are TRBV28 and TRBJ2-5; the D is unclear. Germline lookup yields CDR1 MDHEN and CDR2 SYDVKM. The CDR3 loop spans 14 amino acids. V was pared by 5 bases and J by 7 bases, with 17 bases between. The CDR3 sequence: CASSARHGLGTQYF. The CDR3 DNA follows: TGTGCCAGCAGTGCAAGACACGGATTAGGGACCCAGTACTTC.

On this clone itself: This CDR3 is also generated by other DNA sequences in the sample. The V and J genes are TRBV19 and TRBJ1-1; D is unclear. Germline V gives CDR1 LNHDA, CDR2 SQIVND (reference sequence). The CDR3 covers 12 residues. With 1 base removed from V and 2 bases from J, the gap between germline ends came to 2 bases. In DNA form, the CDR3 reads TGTGCCAGTAGTATAGGAAACACTGAAGCTTTCTTT. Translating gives CASSIGNTEAFF.

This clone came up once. This chain's CDR3 is CASRRDSKLFF. The DNA of the CDR3 is TGTGCCAGTAGGAGAGATAGTAAACTGTTTTTT. The rearrangement joins TRBV19 to TRBJ1-4; the D is unclear. The CDR3 loop spans 11 amino acids. Trimming left V 6 bases short and J 11 bases short, with 10 bases between. Germline CDR1 and CDR2: LNHDA and SQIVND (reference sequence). Full variable domain (remainder filled in from reference TRBV19 and TRBJ1-4): DGGITQSPKYLFRKEGQNVTLSCEQNLNHDAMYWYRQDPGQGLRLIYYSQIVNDFQKGDIAEGYSVSREKKESFPLTVTSAQKNPTAFYLCASRRDSKLFFGSGTQLSVL.

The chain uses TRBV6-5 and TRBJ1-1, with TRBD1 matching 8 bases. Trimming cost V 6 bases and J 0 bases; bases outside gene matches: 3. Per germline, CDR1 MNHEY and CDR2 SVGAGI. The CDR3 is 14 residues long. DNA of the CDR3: TGTGCCAGCAGAGACAGGGGAATGAACACTGAAGCTTTCTTT. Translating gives CASRDRGMNTEAFF.

CDR3: CASSPARQHLVATNEKLFF. For the CDR3, the DNA is TGCGCCAGCAGCCCCGCACGACAGCATTTAGTTGCAACTAATGAAAAACTGTTTTTT. The V call is TRBV5-1, the J call TRBJ1-4; D perhaps matches TRBD1 (5 bases). CDR1 SGHRS and CDR2 YFSETQ come from the germline V gene. Trimming shortened V by 4 bases and J by 0 bases, and 22 bases separated the two germline ends. CDR3 length equals 19 residues.

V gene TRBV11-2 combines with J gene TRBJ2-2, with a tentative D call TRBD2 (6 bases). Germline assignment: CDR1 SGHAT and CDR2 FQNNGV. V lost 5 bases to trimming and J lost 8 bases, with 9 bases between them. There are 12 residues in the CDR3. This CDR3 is CASSPGEGELFF. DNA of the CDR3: TGTGCCAGCAGCCCGGGAGAAGGGGAGCTGTTTTTT.

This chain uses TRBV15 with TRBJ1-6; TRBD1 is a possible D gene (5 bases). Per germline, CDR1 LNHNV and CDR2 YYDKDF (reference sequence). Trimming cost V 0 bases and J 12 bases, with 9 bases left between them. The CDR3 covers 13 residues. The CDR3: CATSRDRGRPLHF. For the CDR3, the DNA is TGTGCCACCAGCAGAGATAGGGGTAGACCCCTCCACTTT.

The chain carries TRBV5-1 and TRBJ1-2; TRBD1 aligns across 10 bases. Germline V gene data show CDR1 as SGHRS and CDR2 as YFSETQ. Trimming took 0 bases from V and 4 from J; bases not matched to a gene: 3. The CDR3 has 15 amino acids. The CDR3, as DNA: TGCGCCAGCAGCTTGGGGACAGGGGGTTTCTATGGCTACACCTTC. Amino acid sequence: CASSLGTGGFYGYTF. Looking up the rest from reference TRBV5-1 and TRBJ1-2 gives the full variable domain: KAGVTQTPRYLIKTRGQQVTLSCSPISGHRSVSWYQQTPGQGLQFLFEYFSETQRNKGNFPGRFSGRQFSNSRSEMNVSTLELGDSALYLCASSLGTGGFYGYTFGSGTRLTVV.

CDR3 bases: TGTGCCAGCAGCTTAGAACGACCAAACCCGAACACTGAAGCTTTCTTT. Encoded protein: CASSLERPNPNTEAFF. The V call is TRBV11-2, the J call TRBJ1-1; D uncertain. The CDR3 consists of 16 residues. Trimming shortened V by 0 bases and J by 1 base, and 12 bases separated the two germline ends. CDR1 is SGHAT, CDR2 FQNNGV, per germline. Looking up the rest from reference TRBV11-2 and TRBJ1-1 gives the full variable domain: EAGVAQSPRYKIIEKRQSVAFWCNPISGHATLYWYQQILGQGPKLLIQFQNNGVVDDSQLPKDRFSAERLKGVDSTLKIQPAKLEDSAVYLCASSLERPNPNTEAFFGQGTRLTVV.

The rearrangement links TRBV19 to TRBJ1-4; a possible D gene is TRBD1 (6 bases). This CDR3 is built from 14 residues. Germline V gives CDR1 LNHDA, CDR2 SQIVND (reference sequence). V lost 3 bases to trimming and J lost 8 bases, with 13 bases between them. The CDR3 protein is CASSMGQGREKLFF. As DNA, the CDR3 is TGTGCCAGTAGTATGGGGCAGGGGAGGGAAAAACTGTTTTTT.